This T cell receptor (beta chain) was identified in a study of monozygotic twins with inflammatory bowel disease. The CDR3 has 13 amino acids. CDR1 is LNHDA and CDR2 is SQIVND in the germline V gene (reference sequence). Reanalyzing the 5' RACE reads, TCRdb keeps one entry per CDR3 protein, without DNA. Its table records a few hundred thousand distinct CDR3 sequences. Sequencing input: blood. The V call is TRBV19, the J call TRBJ2-3. This receptor was taken from a human donor with ulcerative colitis or Crohn's disease, or a healthy co-twin of an affected twin (not recorded which). CDR3 sequence reads: CASSKQGPDTQYF.